Following are 29 T cell receptor beta chains from one sample sequenced in a study of T-cell memory formation after mild COVID-19. Using its own MiXCR run on the 5' RACE reads, TCRdb lists one record per CDR3 protein. The sample holds some 330,000 distinct CDR3 sequences, about 21% seen once. Sequencing was performed on PBMCs or a T cell subset sorted from them (not recorded which). The receptors here all came from an adult woman who had mild COVID-19 (a few samples of this study predate the infection). Cell type and time point are not known.

The chain employs TRBV9 and TRBJ1-1, with D uncertain. This CDR3 region has 16 residues. Germline V lookup: CDR1 SGDLS, CDR2 YYNGEE. Trimming shortened V by 2 bases and J by 1 base, and 15 bases separated the two germline ends. CDR3 loop: CASSVSSGSGNTEAFF. The DNA for the CDR3 is TGTGCCAGCAGCGTCTCGAGTGGATCAGGGAACACTGAAGCTTTCTTT.

This clonotype has more than one count but fewer than ten. In nucleotides, the CDR3 is TGTGCCAGCATGAGAGCGACCCAGGAGGGTGAGCAGTTCTTC. Translating gives CASMRATQEGEQFF. This rearrangement joins TRBV7-6 to TRBJ2-1; maybe TRBD2 (6 bases). V was shortened by 7 bases and J by 9 bases, with 19 bases between the two germline ends. This CDR3 spans 14 amino acids. Germline V CDR1 and CDR2: SGHVS, FNYEAQ.

In its sample, this clonotype was seen a few times. V is TRBV7-2 and J is TRBJ2-2; 9 positions match TRBD1. The J segment lost 5 bases and the V segment lost 7 bases, leaving 8 bases of the junction unmatched. CDR3 length equals 15 residues. Germline values: CDR1 SGHTA, CDR2 FQGNSA. CDR3 in amino acids: CASTKDRGGTGELFF. The CDR3 DNA follows: TGTGCCAGCACTAAGGACAGGGGTGGAACCGGGGAGCTGTTTTTT.

This clonotype was seen repeatedly, ten times or more. The V and J genes are TRBV15 and TRBJ2-1; D gene ambiguous. The CDR3 runs 14 residues. Germline CDR1 is LNHNV and CDR2 is YYDKDF (reference sequence). V lost 0 bases to trimming and J lost 4 bases, with 7 bases between them. In nucleotides, the CDR3 is TGTGCCACCAGCAGAGATCGCCAGTACAATGAGCAGTTCTTC. It encodes CATSRDRQYNEQFF.

This clonotype was seen only a few times. The chain recombines TRBV7-8 with TRBJ2-2; no firm D call. This CDR3 region has 14 residues. Germline CDR1 and CDR2: SGHVS and FQNEAQ. V was pared by 3 bases and J by 3 bases, with 8 bases between. CDR3 amino acids: CASSFPSYTGELFF. The DNA for the CDR3 is TGTGCCAGCAGCTTTCCCAGCTACACCGGGGAGCTGTTTTTT.

V usage is TRBV7-9 and J usage is TRBJ2-1; 13 nucleotides align to TRBD2. From germline, CDR1 is SEHNR and CDR2 FQNEAQ (reference sequence). The CDR3 loop spans 13 amino acids. The trim removed 5 bases at V and 10 bases at J, leaving 2 bases unmatched. The CDR3 region has the DNA TGTGCCAGCAGCCGGGGACTAGCGGGGGAGCAGTTCTTC. Protein: CASSRGLAGEQFF. Using reference TRBV7-9 and TRBJ2-1 for the parts outside the CDR3, the full variable domain is DTGVSQNPRHKITKRGQNVTFRCDPISEHNRLYWYRQTLGQGPEFLTYFQNEAQLEKSRLLSDRFSAERPKGSFSTLEIQRTEQGDSAMYLCASSRGLAGEQFFGPGTRLTVL.

The chain links TRBV27 to TRBJ2-7; 12 nucleotides agree with TRBD2. Germline V CDR1 and CDR2: MNHEY, SMNVEV (reference sequence). There are 16 residues in the CDR3. Trimming took 1 base from V and 6 from J; bases not matched to a gene: 7. CDR3 region: CASSLWSSGGAGEQYF. The CDR3 region has the DNA TGTGCCAGCAGTTTATGGTCTAGCGGGGGGGCTGGCGAGCAGTACTTC.

This clonotype was detected only a few times. The chain is built from TRBV12-3 or TRBV12-4 and TRBJ1-1; TRBD1 agrees at 9 bases. V shed 4 bases, J shed 7 bases, and the junction held 4 bases outside the gene matches. CDR3 size: 13 residues. CDR3 DNA sequence: TGTGCCAGCAGTTCAGGGACAGGGCTTGAAGCTTTCTTT. This gives the protein CASSSGTGLEAFF.

Many counts were recorded for this clonotype. The rearrangement links TRBV6-1 to TRBJ1-5; no firm D call. This CDR3 spans 13 amino acids. Per the germline V gene, CDR1 is MNHNS and CDR2 is SASEGT. V lost 2 bases and J 8 bases, leaving 10 bases between the germline ends. The CDR3 is CASSERELEPQHF. Here the CDR3 DNA reads TGTGCCAGCAGTGAAAGGGAGTTGGAGCCCCAGCATTTT.

V is TRBV5-1 and J is TRBJ2-3; D is ambiguous. Germline V lookup: CDR1 SGHRS, CDR2 YFSETQ. V lost 0 bases and J 4 bases, leaving 12 bases between the germline ends. The CDR3 extends over 15 amino acids. This CDR3 reads CASSLALQISDTQYF. The CDR3, as DNA: TGCGCCAGCAGCTTGGCCCTACAGATATCAGATACGCAGTATTTT.

V and J are TRBV29-1 and TRBJ2-2, with 8 positions matching TRBD2. The germline gives CDR1 SQVTM, CDR2 ANQGSEA. The CDR3 length is 16 residues. V trimming: 7 bases; J trimming: 0 bases; junction bases outside the gene matches: 10. CDR3 sequence (DNA): TGCAGCGCCTGGACTAGCCTTTCCACGAACACCGGGGAGCTGTTTTTT. Protein product: CSAWTSLSTNTGELFF.

This chain links TRBV5-5 with TRBJ2-2; D might be TRBD1 or TRBD2, each matching 5 bases. V lost 4 bases, J lost 4 bases, and 14 bases lay in between. The CDR3 length is 15 residues. CDR1 and CDR2 from the germline V gene are SGHKS and YYEKEE (reference sequence). CDR3 nucleotide sequence: TGTGCCAGCAGCAATCCGGGACGGGTCACCGGGGAGCTGTTTTTT. It specifies CASSNPGRVTGELFF.

This chain joins TRBV7-9 and TRBJ2-7; possible D gene TRBD2, 5 bases. CDR3 length: 13 residues. V lost 5 bases and J 1 base, leaving 9 bases between the germline ends. The germline gives CDR1 SEHNR, CDR2 FQNEAQ (reference sequence). The CDR3 sequence is CASSPEGSYEQYF. CDR3 in DNA: TGTGCCAGCAGCCCAGAGGGTTCCTACGAGCAGTACTTC.

This clonotype has only a few counts. The chain employs TRBV5-1 and TRBJ2-7; TRBD2 might be the D (6 bases). CDR3 length equals 14 residues. The germline CDR1 and CDR2 sequences are SGHRS and YFSETQ. Trimming pared 2 bases from V and 0 bases from J, leaving 9 bases between. CDR3 loop: CASSFGGLSYEQYF. The CDR3 nucleotides read TGCGCCAGCAGCTTCGGAGGGCTCTCCTACGAGCAGTACTTC.

This clonotype showed up just a few times. The genes are TRBV7-3 and TRBJ2-1; no reliable D call. Germline V CDR1 and CDR2: SGHTA, FQGTGA. The CDR3 is made up of 13 amino acids. Trimming removed 0 bases at V and 10 bases at J, with 10 bases between. CDR3 in DNA: TGTGCCAGCAGCTTAACTAGACTGGACGAGCAGTTCTTC. Protein sequence: CASSLTRLDEQFF.

This clonotype was seen at least ten times. The chain carries TRBV2 and TRBJ2-7; a weak D match, TRBD1 (6 bases). The CDR3 consists of 14 residues. Trimming removed 2 bases from V and 3 bases from J, with 11 bases in between. Germline V gene sequence: CDR1 SNHLY, CDR2 FYNNEI. The CDR3 is CASSEQGIGYEQYF. Here the CDR3 DNA reads TGTGCCAGCAGTGAACAGGGGATCGGCTACGAGCAGTACTTC.

CDR3 loop: CASSLRVEWNTEAFF. CDR3 DNA sequence: TGTGCCAGTAGCTTACGGGTAGAGTGGAACACTGAAGCTTTCTTT. This chain connects TRBV19 to TRBJ1-1; D is unclear. V dropped 6 bases and J dropped 1 base, with 15 bases sitting between them. Germline CDR1 is LNHDA and CDR2 is SQIVND (reference sequence). The CDR3 is made up of 15 amino acids.

The chain carries TRBV2 and TRBJ2-7, with 13 bases matching TRBD2. V shed 4 bases, J shed 2 bases, and the junction held 2 bases outside the gene matches. The CDR3 contains 15 residues. Germline V gene data show CDR1 as SNHLY and CDR2 as FYNNEI. CDR3 nucleotide sequence: TGTGCCAGCAGTGTTACTAGCGGGAGGGCCTACGAGCAGTACTTC. Translation: CASSVTSGRAYEQYF.

The chain uses TRBV4-1 and TRBJ2-7; D unresolved. The V end was cut by 3 bases, the J end by 3 bases, with 9 bases between. Germline-derived CDR1 and CDR2 are MGHRA and YSYEKL. CDR3 length: 13 residues. The CDR3 is CASSQMAVYEQYF. In DNA form, the CDR3 reads TGCGCCAGCAGCCAGATGGCCGTCTACGAGCAGTACTTC.

This clonotype has more than one count but fewer than ten. The chain is built from TRBV25-1 and TRBJ2-2, with TRBD2 matching 7 bases. CDR3 length: 14 amino acids. The germline V gene has CDR1 MGHDK and CDR2 SYGVNS. V lost 4 bases to trimming and J lost 6 bases; unmatched junction nucleotides: 5. In DNA form, the CDR3 reads TGTGCCAGCAGTGCGTTGCGGGGGTCCGGGGAGCTGTTTTTT. It codes for CASSALRGSGELFF. The whole variable domain, remainder taken from reference TRBV25-1 and TRBJ2-2, is EADIYQTPRYLVIGTGKKITLECSQTMGHDKMYWYQQDPGMELHLIHYSYGVNSTEKGDLSSESTVSRIRTEHFPLTLESARPSHTSQYLCASSALRGSGELFFGEGSRLTVL.

The J gene is TRBJ2-3, the V gene TRBV20-1; no clear D gene. The CDR3 loop spans 18 amino acids. Trimming took off 0 bases at V and 0 bases at J, with 19 bases between the two ends. Germline loops: CDR1 DFQATT, CDR2 SNEGSKA (reference sequence). CDR3 residues: CSARDRVLFGRSTDTQYF. The CDR3 bases are TGCAGTGCTAGAGACCGGGTGTTATTTGGGCGGAGCACAGATACGCAGTATTTT.

The chain employs TRBV7-6 and TRBJ2-2, with D maybe TRBD2 (6 bases). Trimming shortened V by 7 bases and J by 8 bases, and 14 bases separated the two germline ends. Germline lookup yields CDR1 SGHVS and CDR2 FNYEAQ. The CDR3 length is 13 residues. The CDR3 bases are TGTGCCAGCACAGTAGCGGATTATGGGGAGCTGTTTTTT. Translation gives CASTVADYGELFF.

This clonotype was counted between two and nine times. The V call is TRBV7-9, the J call TRBJ1-2; TRBD1 matches 7 bases. The germline CDR1 and CDR2 sequences are SEHNR and FQNEAQ (reference sequence). This CDR3 region has 14 residues. The V gene end was trimmed by 5 bases and the J gene end by 4 bases; junction bases not matched to a gene: 7. As DNA, the CDR3 is TGTGCCAGCAGCCTGGTGACAGGGTCCTATGGCTACACCTTC. Amino acids: CASSLVTGSYGYTF.

J is TRBJ2-5 and V is TRBV12-3 or TRBV12-4; D possibly corresponds to TRBD2 (6 bases). There are 13 residues in the CDR3. Trimming took off 6 bases at V and 2 bases at J, with 10 bases between the two ends. CDR3 sequence: CASRGTSQETQYF. CDR3 nucleotide sequence: TGTGCCAGCAGAGGGACTTCTCAAGAGACCCAGTACTTC.

The rearrangement links TRBV19 to TRBJ2-1; the match to TRBD2 covers 10 bases. The CDR3 is 14 amino acids. Germline CDR1 reads LNHDA; CDR2 reads SQIVND (reference sequence). V lost 3 bases to trimming and J lost 9 bases; unmatched junction nucleotides: 5. CDR3 residues: CASSILAGVVEQFF. Written as DNA, the CDR3 is TGTGCCAGTAGTATTCTAGCGGGAGTGGTTGAGCAGTTCTTC.

The chain couples TRBV5-6 to TRBJ1-1, with D possibly being TRBD1 (5 bases). Trimming cost V 0 bases and J 7 bases, with 7 bases left between them. The CDR3 totals 12 residues. The germline V gene has CDR1 SGHDT and CDR2 YYEEEE. The CDR3, as DNA: TGTGCCAGCAGCTTGGCAGGGCATGAAGCTTTCTTT. This sequence encodes CASSLAGHEAFF.

The gene calls are TRBV7-6 and TRBJ2-1; D perhaps matches TRBD1 (5 bases). The CDR3 runs to 12 residues. Germline V lookup: CDR1 SGHVS, CDR2 FNYEAQ. V was clipped by 5 bases and J by 5 bases, with 7 bases between them. In DNA, the CDR3 is TGTGCCAGCAGCCGACAGAACAATGAGCAGTTCTTC. Translated, it gives CASSRQNNEQFF.

This clonotype was detected only a few times. The J gene is TRBJ2-1, the V gene TRBV5-1; 14 bases match TRBD2. Losses at the gene ends were 6 bases for V and 8 bases for J; bases not matched to a gene: 10. The CDR3 totals 16 residues. Germline values: CDR1 SGHRS, CDR2 YFSETQ. The CDR3 sequence is CASTDVTSGGGDEQFF. The CDR3 DNA follows: TGCGCCAGCACCGACGTGACTAGCGGGGGGGGCGATGAGCAGTTCTTC.

The chain joins TRBV4-1 to TRBJ1-4, with D unresolved. CDR1 is MGHRA and CDR2 is YSYEKL in the germline V gene. V was cut by 0 bases and J by 4 bases, with 15 bases left in between. This CDR3 has 17 amino acids. CDR3 in DNA: TGCGCCAGCAGCCAAGACTTTGCCCTCTCCCTTAATGAAAAACTGTTTTTT. The encoded protein is CASSQDFALSLNEKLFF.